A selection of T cell receptor beta chains follows, all from one sample in a study of blood T cell repertoires in COVID-19. Clones were read by immunoSEQ multiplex PCR, and TCRdb kept only the in-frame ones, dropping some. The sample yields 250,000 to 300,000 clones, around 90% seen once. The sequencing sample was made of peripheral blood. Source of these receptors: a woman in her fifties or sixties who had recovered from COVID-19. Both conserved end residues are part of each CDR3. D genes are given only for firm matches.

>.|TRBJ1-2|TRBV25-1
CASSGGGLGYTF
>.|TRBJ2-1|TRBV7-3
CASSLIGGPGNEQFF
>TRBD2|TRBJ2-7|TRBV2
CASRGLAGGSAYEQYF
>.|TRBJ2-1|TRBV4-1
CASSHPPTSRNEQFF
>TRBD2|TRBJ2-7|TRBV6-5
CASDRTSGSYEQYF
>TRBD1|TRBJ1-6|TRBV6-6
CASSDLTGGLGSYNSPLHF
>TRBD1|TRBJ1-2|TRBV10-3
CAISRDSQGYTF
>TRBD2|TRBJ2-3|TRBV7-2
CASSLLGLAGADTQYF
>TRBD1|TRBJ1-6|TRBV28
CASRTGGAPYNSPLHF
>.|TRBJ1-4|TRBV5-1
CASHPGRQDEKLFF